The 10 T cell receptor beta chains below were found in one sample sequenced in a study of blood T cell repertoires in COVID-19. Libraries were prepared by immunoSEQ multiplex PCR; TCRdb keeps only in-frame clonotypes and omits some of them. The table shows more than 200,000 clones, with around 90% occurring only once. Sequenced material: PBMCs or T cells enriched from blood (not recorded which). The receptors here all came from a man aged 25 to 45 in a cohort exposed to, infected with or recovered from COVID-19 (not recorded which).

The gene calls are TRBV6-5 and TRBJ2-7; D is perhaps TRBD1 (6 bases). This CDR3 is 14 amino acids long. V lost 4 bases and J lost 6, with 16 bases in between. The germline CDR1 and CDR2 sequences are MNHEY and SVGAGI. The CDR3 DNA is TGTGCCAGCAGTTGGGAGAACAGGGTGAGCGAGCAGTACTTC. It translates to CASSWENRVSEQYF.

The V gene is TRBV7-9, the J gene TRBJ1-5; maybe TRBD1 (5 bases). V was cut by 5 bases and J by 7 bases, with 9 bases left in between. This CDR3 contains 12 residues. The germline V gene encodes CDR1 SEHNR and CDR2 FQNEAQ (reference sequence). The CDR3 nucleotides are TGTGCCAGCAGCGACCAGGGCCAGCCCCAGCATTTT. Encoded protein: CASSDQGQPQHF.

This clone showed up just a few times. The genes are TRBV27 and TRBJ2-7, with a weak D call TRBD2 (5 bases). Trimming removed 8 bases at V and 1 base at J, with 9 bases between. Germline V gives CDR1 MNHEY, CDR2 SMNVEV (reference sequence). The CDR3 sequence is 12 residues long. The CDR3 coding sequence is TGTGCCAGCGGGAGTGGATCCTACGAGCAGTACTTC. Its protein is CASGSGSYEQYF.

The V gene is TRBV18, the J gene TRBJ2-1; weak D call: TRBD1 (6 bases). The germline V gene encodes CDR1 KGHSH and CDR2 LQKENI. V lost 4 bases to trimming and J lost 6 bases, with 16 bases between them. The CDR3 runs to 15 residues. The CDR3 DNA sequence: TGTGCCAGCTCACTTCCTAGGGGGAGTGGCAATGAGCAGTTCTTC. Protein product: CASSLPRGSGNEQFF.

The rearrangement uses TRBV19 and TRBJ2-1; 8 bases map to TRBD2. The germline V gene has CDR1 LNHDA and CDR2 SQIVND (reference sequence). V was pared by 2 bases and J by 4 bases, with 1 base of the junction left unmatched. This CDR3 has 14 amino acids. CDR3: CASSILAGYNEQFF. The CDR3 DNA reads TGTGCCAGTAGTATATTAGCGGGGTACAATGAGCAGTTCTTC.

The table lists this clone with a count of one. This chain links TRBV9 with TRBJ1-3; a weak D match, TRBD1 (5 bases). CDR3 size: 18 residues. Trimming cost V 2 bases and J 0 bases, with 18 bases left between them. Per germline, CDR1 SGDLS and CDR2 YYNGEE. CDR3 bases: TGTGCCAGCAGCGTCGCCCCGGGACTCCAAGACTCTGGAAACACCATATATTTT. Protein product: CASSVAPGLQDSGNTIYF.

This rearrangement joins TRBV6-1 to TRBJ2-7; TRBD2 agrees at 7 bases. The CDR3 runs 15 residues. The germline CDR1 and CDR2 sequences are MNHNS and SASEGT. J gave up 2 bases and V 0 bases, and 4 bases lay outside the gene matches. The CDR3 sequence: CASSEAQRGPYEQYF. CDR3 in DNA: TGTGCCAGCAGTGAAGCACAGCGGGGTCCCTACGAGCAGTACTTC.

V is TRBV5-1 and J is TRBJ2-5, with 15 bases identical to TRBD2. Looked up from germline, CDR1 is SGHRS and CDR2 is YFSETQ. This CDR3 has 17 residues. The J segment lost 1 base and the V segment lost 0 bases, leaving 1 base of the junction unmatched. CDR3: CASSLGGLAGGQETQYF. Here the CDR3 DNA reads TGCGCCAGCAGCTTGGGGGGACTAGCGGGAGGCCAAGAGACCCAGTACTTC.

For this clone: The sample holds other DNA sequences that translate to the same CDR3. This rearrangement joins TRBV6-5 to TRBJ2-3, with D possibly matching TRBD2 (5 bases). CDR3 size: 14 residues. The germline V gene has CDR1 MNHEY and CDR2 SVGAGI. The V end lost 0 bases, the J end lost 3 bases, and 7 bases lay between the germline ends. CDR3 region: CASSYSRGTDTQYF. CDR3 in DNA: TGTGCCAGCAGTTACTCGCGCGGGACAGATACGCAGTATTTT.

This clone was counted a few times. CDR3 coding DNA: TGTGCCAGCAGCTTACCCCCCGGACAGGGAACGGCCACAGGCTACACCTTC. This gives the protein CASSLPPGQGTATGYTF. The gene calls are TRBV7-6 and TRBJ1-2; 8 bases map to TRBD1. Germline lookup yields CDR1 SGHVS and CDR2 FNYEAQ. This CDR3 has 17 amino acids. The ends lost 2 bases at V and 8 bases at J; junction bases unmatched: 16.